A single sample is the source of the 25 T cell receptor beta chains below, sequenced in a study of T cell changes during pregnancy in multiple sclerosis. The table came from immunoSEQ multiplex PCR; TCRdb's copy has only in-frame clones and leaves some out. The data show over 80,000 clones, with 90% seen just once and under 0.8% held by the top ten. The specimen was peripheral blood, collected in the second trimester of pregnancy. These receptors all come from a female donor in good health, enrolled as a control in a pregnancy study.

The DNA for the CDR3 is TGTGCCAGTAGCCCTGACAGGTTGAAGCCTGGAAACACCATATATTTT. This encodes CASSPDRLKPGNTIYF. This chain links TRBV19 with TRBJ1-3, with D possibly being TRBD1 (6 bases). There are 16 residues in the CDR3. CDR1 and CDR2 from the germline V gene are LNHDA and SQIVND (reference sequence). The ends were cut back, 6 bases at V and 2 bases at J, with 17 bases in the middle.

The V call is TRBV19, the J call TRBJ2-3; no reliable D call. CDR3 length: 14 residues. Trimming pared 3 bases from V and 2 bases from J, leaving 9 bases between. CDR1 and CDR2 (germline): LNHDA, SQIVND (reference sequence). CDR3 protein: CASSISDTTDTQYF. The CDR3, as DNA: TGTGCCAGTAGTATTTCAGACACCACAGATACGCAGTATTTT.

Here the CDR3 reads CASSYSNRGNQPQHF. Written as DNA, the CDR3 is TGTGCCAGCAGTTACTCGAATCGGGGCAATCAGCCCCAGCATTTT. This chain uses TRBV6-6 with TRBJ1-5; D is undetermined. Trimming removed 0 bases from V and 2 bases from J, with 8 bases in between. This CDR3 has 15 amino acids. Per the germline V gene, CDR1 is MNHNY and CDR2 is SVGAGI (reference sequence).

This chain joins TRBV29-1 and TRBJ2-1, with 7 bases identical to TRBD2. The CDR3 length is 16 residues. The V and J ends lost 0 bases and 7 bases, in that order; junction bases with no gene match: 12. Germline V gives CDR1 SQVTM, CDR2 ANQGSEA. The CDR3 region is CSVEEGRGRGLNEQFF. In nucleotides, the CDR3 is TGCAGCGTTGAAGAGGGACGCGGGAGAGGCTTGAATGAGCAGTTCTTC.

This chain links TRBV10-3 with TRBJ1-1, with D perhaps matching TRBD1 (5 bases). The CDR3 runs to 15 residues. Germline V gene sequence: CDR1 ENHRY, CDR2 SYGVKD. V was cut by 2 bases and J by 1 base, with 11 bases left in between. DNA for the CDR3: TGTGCCATCAGTGAGGCGGCTCAGGGGAACACTGAAGCTTTCTTT. Protein product: CAISEAAQGNTEAFF.

The V gene is TRBV2, the J gene TRBJ2-3, with D perhaps matching TRBD2 (6 bases). The ends were cut back, 10 bases at V and 0 bases at J, with 14 bases in the middle. The CDR3 totals 14 residues. Germline CDR1 SNHLY, CDR2 FYNNEI. The CDR3 DNA reads TGTGCCAAGGGAGGTCCGTCTAGCACAGATACGCAGTATTTT. Residues: CAKGGPSSTDTQYF.

J is TRBJ2-7 and V is TRBV10-3; TRBD1 is a possible D gene (5 bases). Trimming took off 1 base at V and 2 bases at J, with 18 bases between the two ends. The CDR3 has 17 amino acids. Germline V gene sequence: CDR1 ENHRY, CDR2 SYGVKD. CDR3 in DNA: TGTGCCATCAGTGAGTGGGATACAGGAATATCCCCCTACGAGCAGTACTTC. Translating gives CAISEWDTGISPYEQYF.

This chain connects TRBV7-9 to TRBJ2-5; TRBD2 aligns across 11 bases. V was pared by 3 bases and J by 2 bases, with 2 bases of the junction left unmatched. CDR1 is SEHNR, CDR2 FQNEAQ, per germline (reference sequence). The CDR3 has 15 amino acids. The DNA of the CDR3 is TGTGCCAGCAGCTTGGCTAGCGGGGGGCAAGAGACCCAGTACTTC. Amino acids: CASSLASGGQETQYF.

The chain has TRBV29-1 and TRBJ1-2, with TRBD1 as a possible D gene (5 bases). The CDR3 runs 16 residues. V was trimmed by 0 bases and J by 4 bases, leaving 18 bases between them. Germline-derived CDR1 and CDR2 are SQVTM and ANQGSEA. The CDR3 loop is CSVEDHAGDLPYGYTF. CDR3 nucleotide sequence: TGCAGCGTTGAAGATCACGCGGGGGACCTCCCCTATGGCTACACCTTC.

The chain recombines TRBV12-5 with TRBJ2-4; unclear D gene. Germline V gene lookup returns CDR1 LGHNT and CDR2 FRNRAP. The CDR3 spans 19 residues. The ends were cut back, 3 bases at V and 0 bases at J, with 21 bases in the middle. The CDR3 here is CASGFPARGGLLAKNIQYF. The CDR3, as DNA: TGTGCTAGTGGTTTCCCCGCGAGAGGTGGGTTGCTAGCCAAAAACATTCAGTACTTC.

The chain links TRBV10-3 to TRBJ2-1; D is undetermined. Germline V gene lookup returns CDR1 ENHRY and CDR2 SYGVKD. Trimming took off 5 bases at V and 5 bases at J, with 4 bases between the two ends. The CDR3 contains 11 residues. CDR3 residues: CAISTDNEQFF. In nucleotides, the CDR3 is TGTGCCATCAGTACTGACAATGAGCAGTTCTTC.

This sequence joins TRBV6-6 and TRBJ2-7, with D unresolved. CDR1 MNHNY and CDR2 SVGAGI come from the germline V gene (reference sequence). The CDR3 is made up of 13 amino acids. V lost 6 bases and J lost 0, with 9 bases in between. This chain's CDR3 is CASRTSSSYEQYF. DNA for the CDR3: TGTGCCAGCAGAACGAGCTCCTCCTACGAGCAGTACTTC.

The chain recombines TRBV10-2 with TRBJ2-5; 7 nucleotides agree with TRBD1. The trim removed 2 bases at V and 4 bases at J, leaving 4 bases unmatched. CDR3 length: 14 amino acids. Germline V gene lookup returns CDR1 WSHSY and CDR2 SAAADI. CDR3 nucleotides: TGCGCCAGCAGTGAGGAGGGACAGCCAGAGACCCAGTACTTC. Amino acid sequence: CASSEEGQPETQYF.

The chain has TRBV19 and TRBJ2-3; 7 bases align to TRBD1. The CDR3 spans 17 residues. V dropped 5 bases and J dropped 1; count of bases not matched to a gene: 12. Germline loops: CDR1 LNHDA, CDR2 SQIVND (reference sequence). The CDR3 sequence is CASSRDRGQTGTDTQYF. The CDR3 coding sequence is TGTGCCAGTAGTCGAGATCGGGGACAGACCGGCACAGATACGCAGTATTTT.

The chain employs TRBV5-6 and TRBJ1-2; possible D gene TRBD1, 6 bases. Germline loops: CDR1 SGHDT, CDR2 YYEEEE. The V end lost 1 base, the J end lost 4 bases, and 11 bases lay between the germline ends. This CDR3 region has 14 residues. CDR3 residues: CASSLWTDVYGYTF. The CDR3, as DNA: TGTGCCAGCAGCTTGTGGACAGACGTCTATGGCTACACCTTC.

The chain uses TRBV6-5 and TRBJ1-2; 12 bases are shared with TRBD1. Germline-derived CDR1 and CDR2 are MNHEY and SVGAGI. This CDR3 spans 14 amino acids. Unmatched junction bases numbered 5, after V lost 6 bases and J lost 6 bases. The CDR3 here is CASRGQGAPHGYTF. CDR3 nucleotide sequence: TGTGCCAGCAGGGGACAGGGGGCGCCCCATGGCTACACCTTC.

The CDR3: CASNPLVGTGSSYEQYF. Written as DNA, the CDR3 is TGTGCCAGCAATCCGTTGGTCGGGACAGGAAGCTCCTACGAGCAGTACTTC. V and J are TRBV27 and TRBJ2-7; TRBD1 matches at 8 bases. This CDR3 has 17 amino acids. V shed 7 bases and J 0 bases; nucleotides not matched to a gene: 14. Germline V gene lookup returns CDR1 MNHEY and CDR2 SMNVEV (reference sequence).

This sequence joins TRBV28 and TRBJ1-2, with a tentative D call TRBD1 (5 bases). Germline lookup yields CDR1 MDHEN and CDR2 SYDVKM. The CDR3 is 15 amino acids. V lost 1 base to trimming and J lost 6 bases, with 15 bases between them. In DNA form, the CDR3 reads TGTGCCAGCAGTTTATCCGGGCAGGGCATCCATGGCTACACCTTC. This codes for CASSLSGQGIHGYTF.

The chain links TRBV5-1 to TRBJ2-5; TRBD2 matches 9 bases. Germline V gene lookup returns CDR1 SGHRS and CDR2 YFSETQ. The CDR3 sequence is 15 residues long. J gave up 2 bases and V 6 bases, and 8 bases lay outside the gene matches. The DNA of the CDR3 is TGCGCCAGCATTGGTAGCGGGGGCCGACAAGAGACCCAGTACTTC. Its protein is CASIGSGGRQETQYF.

This clone was counted a single time. The rearrangement joins TRBV7-9 to TRBJ2-7; 12 bases map to TRBD2. The CDR3 runs to 15 residues. Germline CDR1 is SEHNR and CDR2 is FQNEAQ (reference sequence). Trimming removed 5 bases from V and 4 bases from J; junction bases left unmatched: 6. CDR3 sequence: CASSPSGGAGYEQYF. In DNA, the CDR3 is TGTGCCAGCAGCCCTAGCGGGGGGGCCGGGTACGAGCAGTACTTC.

Only one count was recorded for this clone. The rearrangement uses TRBV14 and TRBJ1-4; possible D gene TRBD1, 5 bases. V shed 1 base and J shed 10 bases, with 7 bases lying between them. Germline loops: CDR1 SGHDN, CDR2 FVKESK. This CDR3 contains 12 residues. CDR3 in amino acids: CASSQAGGKLFF. CDR3 coding DNA: TGTGCCAGCAGCCAAGCGGGGGGAAAACTGTTTTTT.

This chain uses TRBV9 with TRBJ1-2; tentative D call: TRBD1 (5 bases). CDR1 and CDR2 from the germline V gene are SGDLS and YYNGEE. Deletions cut 0 bases from V and 1 base from J, with 13 bases between. This CDR3 contains 16 residues. The CDR3 DNA reads TGTGCCAGCAGCGTAGATGGGCAGGGCAGTAACTATGGCTACACCTTC. Translating gives CASSVDGQGSNYGYTF.

This sequence joins TRBV28 and TRBJ1-2; the D gene is possibly TRBD1 (6 bases). CDR1 is MDHEN and CDR2 is SYDVKM in the germline V gene. The CDR3 covers 14 residues. V was cut by 6 bases and J by 4 bases, with 15 bases left in between. CDR3 amino acids: CASRPWGGLYGYTF. For the CDR3, the DNA is TGTGCCAGCAGACCTTGGGGGGGGCTCTATGGCTACACCTTC.

V usage is TRBV4-2 and J usage is TRBJ1-1; D uncertain. Germline loops: CDR1 LGHNA, CDR2 YNFKEQ. The CDR3 consists of 12 residues. V lost 8 bases and J lost 0, with 7 bases in between. The CDR3, as DNA: TGTGCCAGCGGGAGGGTGAACACTGAAGCTTTCTTT. Translation: CASGRVNTEAFF.

This clone was seen a few times. The rearrangement joins TRBV28 to TRBJ1-2, with D possibly being TRBD1 (5 bases). The V gene's germline CDR1 is MDHEN and CDR2 SYDVKM. The CDR3 consists of 15 residues. V was cut by 7 bases and J by 6 bases, with 21 bases left in between. This CDR3 reads CASKEGSGGVNGYTF. In nucleotides, the CDR3 is TGTGCCAGCAAAGAAGGATCGGGGGGGGTAAATGGCTACACCTTC.